Below, 31 T cell receptor beta chains from the same sample are listed, as sequenced in a study of blood T cells in healthy people across ages. Alongside a J-beta primer mix, a sample-barcoded 5' primer served in a second PCR lasting about 6 to 11 cycles. Via MiXCR, TCRdb re-called the 5' RACE reads, giving one row per CDR3 protein. The table includes 700,000 or so distinct CDR3 sequences, less than 45% detected once. The sample taken for sequencing was blood. These receptors were taken from a man at least 80 years old in good health.

This clonotype was counted once. The rearrangement joins TRBV20-1 to TRBJ2-7; D is uncertain. The CDR3 runs to 12 residues. Trimming stripped 3 bases from V and 6 bases from J, with 12 bases between. Germline values: CDR1 DFQATT, CDR2 SNEGSKA (reference sequence). The CDR3 is CSARGELAEQYF. In DNA, the CDR3 is TGCAGTGCTAGGGGCGAGTTGGCCGAGCAGTACTTC.

The J gene is TRBJ2-3, the V gene TRBV30, with 8 nucleotides matching TRBD1. Germline CDR1 GTSNPN, CDR2 SVGIG (reference sequence). The CDR3 totals 17 residues. V lost 3 bases, J lost 6 bases, and 17 bases stayed unmatched. CDR3 sequence: CAWSGAGGANGADTQYF. In DNA, the CDR3 is TGTGCCTGGAGCGGGGCAGGGGGCGCGAACGGGGCTGATACGCAGTATTTT.

This sequence joins TRBV6-5 and TRBJ2-1, with D perhaps TRBD1 (5 bases). The CDR3 extends over 13 amino acids. Trimming took 0 bases from V and 10 from J, leaving 10 bases between them. Germline loops: CDR1 MNHEY, CDR2 SVGAGI. This CDR3 is CASSYSRAQEQFF. The CDR3 nucleotides are TGTGCCAGCAGTTACTCCAGGGCCCAAGAGCAGTTCTTC.

Note on this clonotype: The junction departs from germline at one end; a sequencing error may be responsible. The gene calls are TRBV4-3 and TRBJ2-1; possible D gene TRBD1, 6 bases. Germline V gene data show CDR1 as LGHNA and CDR2 as YSLEER. CDR3 length: 16 amino acids. CDR3 region: CASGQDRQGFDNEQFF. In DNA form, the CDR3 reads TGCGCCAGCGGCCAAGATAGGCAGGGGTTTGACAATGAGCAGTTCTTC.

The CDR3 sequence is CSARAWGRSSETQYF. CDR3 bases: TGCAGTGCTAGAGCGTGGGGCAGGTCCTCGGAGACCCAGTACTTC. The chain links TRBV20-1 to TRBJ2-4; tentatively, D is TRBD1 (5 bases). With the DNA end fitting TRBJ2-5 better, the J assignment may be wrong. The CDR3 covers 15 residues. The V gene's germline CDR1 is DFQATT and CDR2 SNEGSKA (reference sequence).

The genes are TRBV24-1 and TRBJ1-5, with D possibly matching TRBD1 (5 bases). The V gene's germline CDR1 is KGHDR and CDR2 SFDVKD. This CDR3 region has 17 residues. V lost 5 bases and J 4 bases, leaving 20 bases between the germline ends. CDR3: CATSGAERRDRNQPQHF. CDR3 in DNA: TGTGCCACCAGTGGTGCCGAACGAAGAGACAGAAATCAGCCCCAGCATTTT.

This clonotype was counted a few times. The CDR3 loop is CASSQEGTGNVNIQYF. The CDR3 nucleotides read TGTGCCAGCAGCCAAGAGGGGACAGGGAATGTGAACATTCAGTACTTC. The chain uses TRBV3-1 and TRBJ2-4, with TRBD1 matching over 9 bases. The CDR3 length is 16 residues. Germline CDR1 and CDR2: LGHDT and YNNKEL (reference sequence). Unmatched junction bases numbered 7, after V lost 0 bases and J lost 7 bases.

The gene calls are TRBV7-2 and TRBJ2-7, with D uncertain. V was clipped by 6 bases and J by 0 bases, with 15 bases between them. Per germline, CDR1 SGHTA and CDR2 FQGNSA. The CDR3 runs 15 residues. CDR3 coding DNA: TGTGCCAGCAGTTCCGTCCGCCCCAGCTCCTACGAGCAGTACTTC. It codes for CASSSVRPSSYEQYF.

This CDR3 is CASSYSWTSTDTQYF. The CDR3, as DNA: TGTGCCAGCAGTTACTCGTGGACAAGCACAGATACGCAGTATTTT. This sequence joins TRBV6-2 or TRBV6-3 and TRBJ2-3; maybe TRBD1 (5 bases). CDR3 length: 15 amino acids. V was cut by 0 bases and J by 0 bases, with 7 bases left in between. Germline V CDR1 and CDR2: MNHEY, SVGEGT.

The chain joins TRBV20-1 to TRBJ1-1; D possibly corresponds to TRBD1 (6 bases). Germline V lookup: CDR1 DFQATT, CDR2 SNEGSKA (reference sequence). V shed 6 bases and J shed 4 bases, with 12 bases lying between them. This CDR3 comprises 12 residues. This CDR3 is CSAPGGGTEAFF. In nucleotides, the CDR3 is TGCAGTGCCCCGGGAGGGGGCACTGAAGCTTTCTTT.

The J gene is TRBJ1-2, the V gene TRBV5-1; D gene ambiguous. The germline CDR1 and CDR2 sequences are SGHRS and YFSETQ. Trimming shortened V by 4 bases and J by 4 bases, and 17 bases separated the two germline ends. This CDR3 spans 15 amino acids. Here the CDR3 reads CASSPGRTEIYGYTF. DNA of the CDR3: TGCGCCAGCAGCCCGGGAAGGACCGAAATCTATGGCTACACCTTC.

For this clonotype: A read error may produce the germline difference seen at one junction end. V usage is TRBV11-3 and J usage is TRBJ2-5; possibly TRBD1 for D (6 bases). The germline V gene has CDR1 SGHNT and CDR2 YENEEA. This CDR3 is built from 15 residues. DNA of the CDR3: TGTGCCAGCAGCTTAGATCAGGGGAACCAAGAGACCCGGTACTTC. As protein: CASSLDQGNQETRYF.

The rearrangement uses TRBV29-1 and TRBJ2-5, with a tentative D call TRBD2 (6 bases). The CDR3 is 15 residues long. CDR1 is SQVTM, CDR2 ANQGSEA, per germline. The V end lost 6 bases, the J end lost 3 bases, and 20 bases lay between the germline ends. The CDR3 DNA is TGCAGCGTCGTTGAGGCTTTTGGAGGGAAAGAGACCCAGTACTTC. Its translation: CSVVEAFGGKETQYF.

The sample holds a few counts of this clonotype. V usage is TRBV12-3 or TRBV12-4 and J usage is TRBJ2-3, with 10 bases lining up with TRBD2. This CDR3 comprises 15 residues. The junction had 6 bases not matched to a gene; V was cut back by 7 bases and J by 2 bases. In DNA, the CDR3 is TGTGCCAGCACATTGACTAGCGGGTACACAGATACGCAGTATTTT. It encodes CASTLTSGYTDTQYF.

The chain is built from TRBV20-1 and TRBJ1-1; D is undetermined. Per the germline V gene, CDR1 is DFQATT and CDR2 is SNEGSKA (reference sequence). The CDR3 spans 13 residues. V lost 4 bases and J lost 1, with 10 bases in between. This CDR3 reads CSATTYENTEAFF. Here the CDR3 DNA reads TGCAGTGCTACCACGTATGAGAACACTGAAGCTTTCTTT.

The V call is TRBV30, the J call TRBJ1-1, with TRBD1 as a possible D gene (6 bases). The germline gives CDR1 GTSNPN, CDR2 SVGIG (reference sequence). Trimming stripped 6 bases from V and 0 bases from J, with 17 bases between. The CDR3 consists of 15 residues. The CDR3 nucleotides are TGTGCCTGTAGAGACCGCAGGGGAATGAACACTGAAGCTTTCTTT. The encoded protein is CACRDRRGMNTEAFF.

The V call is TRBV7-2, the J call TRBJ2-4; 7 bases are a match to TRBD1. The J call may be in error: the DNA end matches TRBJ2-7 better. The CDR3 length is 15 residues. Germline V lookup: CDR1 SGHTA, CDR2 FQGNSA. This chain's CDR3 is CASSPGTAVGDEQYF. DNA for the CDR3: TGTGCCAGCAGCCCCGGGACAGCAGTGGGAGACGAGCAGTACTTC.

This clonotype has more than one count but fewer than ten. This chain uses TRBV27 with TRBJ2-3; TRBD1 aligns across 9 bases. Germline trimming cut 5 bases from V and 0 bases from J; bases unmatched to any gene: 3. CDR1 is MNHEY and CDR2 is SMNVEV in the germline V gene (reference sequence). The CDR3 runs 15 residues. The DNA for the CDR3 is TGTGCCAGCAGTACGGGACAGGGAAGCACAGATACGCAGTATTTT. It yields the protein CASSTGQGSTDTQYF.

This clonotype has ten or more counts. V and J are TRBV20-1 and TRBJ2-3; D might be TRBD1 (5 bases). The CDR3 has 14 amino acids. The ends were cut back, 0 bases at V and 1 base at J, with 8 bases in the middle. In germline, CDR1 is DFQATT, CDR2 SNEGSKA (reference sequence). Here the CDR3 reads CSAREARGTDTQYF. For the CDR3, the DNA is TGCAGTGCTAGAGAGGCCAGGGGCACAGATACGCAGTATTTT.

This clonotype was detected a few times. J is TRBJ2-5 and V is TRBV7-2; 8 bases align to TRBD2. This CDR3 is 16 amino acids long. With V trimmed by 5 bases and J by 2 bases, 10 bases remained unmatched. The germline V gene encodes CDR1 SGHTA and CDR2 FQGNSA. This CDR3 is CASSPPRTSSQETQYF. CDR3 bases: TGTGCCAGCAGCCCACCGAGGACTAGCAGTCAAGAGACCCAGTACTTC.

This clonotype was seen only a few times. This chain links TRBV7-9 with TRBJ2-5; the match to TRBD2 covers 10 bases. The CDR3 loop spans 12 amino acids. Germline assignment: CDR1 SEHNR and CDR2 FQNEAQ (reference sequence). V was pared by 1 base and J by 13 bases, with 3 bases of the junction left unmatched. In DNA, the CDR3 is TGTGCCAGCAGCTTAGAAGCGGGAGGGCGGTACTTC. It encodes CASSLEAGGRYF. The full variable domain, its missing parts supplied by reference TRBV7-9 and TRBJ2-5, is DTGVSQNPRHKITKRGQNVTFRCDPISEHNRLYWYRQTLGQGPEFLTYFQNEAQLEKSRLLSDRFSAERPKGSFSTLEIQRTEQGDSAMYLCASSLEAGGRYFGPGTRLLVL.

V usage is TRBV6-5 and J usage is TRBJ1-4; D gene uncertain. There are 12 residues in the CDR3. CDR1 MNHEY and CDR2 SVGAGI come from the germline V gene. V lost 4 bases and J lost 5, with 5 bases in between. In DNA, the CDR3 is TGTGCCAGCAGTTCCCAAAATGAAAAACTGTTTTTT. Its translation is CASSSQNEKLFF.

About this clonotype itself: One junction end does not reproduce the germline sequence, and a read error may be involved. V and J are TRBV7-2 and TRBJ2-7, with D hard to call. Germline values: CDR1 SGHTA, CDR2 FQGNSA. The CDR3 loop spans 13 amino acids. CDR3 region: CAGSTPERYEQYF. CDR3 bases: TGTGCCGGCAGCACTCCGGAGAGGTACGAGCAGTACTTC.

Note on this clonotype: Possible read error: a much larger clone is one base away. The V gene is TRBV6-2 or TRBV6-3, the J gene TRBJ2-7, with 12 bases matching TRBD2. CDR3 length equals 16 residues. The germline V gene has CDR1 MNHEY and CDR2 SVGEGT. Unmatched junction bases numbered 15, after V lost 8 bases and J lost 7 bases. CDR3 DNA sequence: TGTGCCAGCCTACAGGCCCTAGCGGGAGGGTACAATGAGCAGTACTTC. Protein sequence: CASLQALAGGYNEQYF.

V is TRBV14 and J is TRBJ2-4, with D possibly being TRBD1 or TRBD2 (5 bases each). CDR3 length: 15 residues. CDR1 is SGHDN, CDR2 FVKESK, per germline. Trimming took 1 base from V and 9 from J, leaving 16 bases between them. The CDR3, as DNA: TGTGCCAGCAGCCAAGCCGGAGGTCAGGGTCCCATTCAGTACTTC. Encoded protein: CASSQAGGQGPIQYF. Complete variable domain (other parts from reference TRBV14 and TRBJ2-4): EAGVTQFPSHSVIEKGQTVTLRCDPISGHDNLYWYRRVMGKEIKFLLHFVKESKQDESGMPNNRFLAERTGGTYSTLKVQPAELEDSGVYFCASSQAGGQGPIQYFGAGTRLSVL.

J is TRBJ2-1 and V is TRBV4-3, with D uncertain. The germline V gene encodes CDR1 LGHNA and CDR2 YSLEER. Trimming shortened V by 3 bases and J by 7 bases, and 13 bases separated the two germline ends. The CDR3 loop spans 14 amino acids. The CDR3: CASSQDPFGNEQFF. In DNA form, the CDR3 reads TGCGCCAGCAGCCAGGACCCTTTTGGGAATGAGCAGTTCTTC.

This chain links TRBV5-1 with TRBJ2-5; the D is unclear. V was trimmed by 1 base and J by 5 bases, leaving 12 bases between them. The CDR3 contains 14 residues. From germline, CDR1 is SGHRS and CDR2 YFSETQ. The CDR3 protein is CASSLSVVGETQYF. The CDR3 coding sequence is TGCGCCAGCAGCTTGTCGGTAGTTGGTGAGACCCAGTACTTC.

The chain combines TRBV5-1 with TRBJ2-7; D is tentatively TRBD1 or TRBD2 (5 bases each). CDR1 and CDR2 from the germline V gene are SGHRS and YFSETQ. Trimming removed 4 bases at V and 4 bases at J, with 15 bases between. The CDR3 is 14 amino acids. The CDR3 coding sequence is TGCGCCAGCAGCCTTATCGGGGCAATTTACGAGCAGTACTTC. Protein: CASSLIGAIYEQYF.

A word on this clonotype: Compared with germline, one end of the junction differs, possibly owing to a read error. This rearrangement joins TRBV2 to TRBJ1-5; D is unclear. CDR1 is SNHLY and CDR2 is FYNNEI in the germline V gene. This CDR3 is 14 amino acids long. The CDR3 region has the DNA TGTGCTAGCAGTGATACCAGCCGGTACCAGCCCCAGCATTTT. Protein sequence: CASSDTSRYQPQHF.

In this sample, this clonotype turned up a few times. The gene calls are TRBV15 and TRBJ2-3; a possible D gene is TRBD1 (6 bases). The ends were cut back, 1 base at V and 2 bases at J, with 10 bases in the middle. Germline loops: CDR1 LNHNV, CDR2 YYDKDF (reference sequence). The CDR3 length is 15 residues. CDR3 coding DNA: TGTGCCACCAGCAGAGGCGGACAGACCACAGATACGCAGTATTTT. Residues: CATSRGGQTTDTQYF.

This clonotype has a handful of counts. This rearrangement joins TRBV3-1 to TRBJ2-3; 9 positions agree with TRBD2. This CDR3 is built from 16 residues. Per the germline V gene, CDR1 is LGHDT and CDR2 is YNNKEL (reference sequence). With V trimmed by 3 bases and J by 6 bases, 10 bases remained unmatched. CDR3 sequence: CASSHRLAVSKDTQYF. The CDR3 DNA sequence: TGTGCCAGCAGCCATCGACTAGCGGTATCCAAGGATACGCAGTATTTT.